This T cell receptor (beta chain) derives from a study of graft-versus-host responses after intestinal transplantation. About the study: Transplants were multivisceral, liver-intestinal, or isolated intestinal. Anti-thymocyte globulin served as induction for all recipients, who then took tacrolimus and steroids for about three years. Regarding the study as a whole: Analysis identified GvH clones in recipient marrow, with some appearing first in ileum or blood. Individuals carrying graft-donor T cell macrochimerism showed high graft-versus-host to host-versus-graft clonal ratios in allografts.

A note on this clone: Its specificity is unknown.

Generated by immunoSEQ multiplex PCR, the TCRdb table keeps only in-frame clones and is missing some. This sample yields some 86,000 clones, of which roughly 90% are seen a single time; more than 0.25% belongs to the top ten. The trim removed 5 bases at V and 5 bases at J, leaving 9 bases unmatched. The CDR3 loop spans 15 amino acids. Germline lookup yields CDR1 SGHVS and CDR2 FQNEAQ. This TCR derives from a human donor who was the organ donor for an intestinal transplant. The chain has TRBV7-8 and TRBJ2-1; 7 positions agree with TRBD2. The specimen was unstimulated CD4+ T cells sorted from spleen or lymph node cells, collected before transplant. The CDR3 region is CASSERDYFNNEQFF. Here the CDR3 DNA reads TGTGCCAGCAGCGAACGGGACTATTTCAACAATGAGCAGTTCTTC.